This entry lists 20 T cell receptor beta chains sequenced from one sample in a study of shared clonotypes between healthy human individuals. Libraries were prepared by immunoSEQ multiplex PCR; TCRdb keeps only in-frame clonotypes and omits some of them. The table has nearly 2 million clones, roughly 94% seen once. CD45RO negativity and positive selection for CCR7 defined naive CD8 cells, a population that excluded terminally differentiated effector memory CD45RA+ cells. Material for sequencing was naive CD8+ T cells sorted from blood. These TCRs come from a young man in good health.

In its sample, this clone was seen once. The chain links TRBV19 to TRBJ2-3; 8 bases agree with TRBD1. V was pared by 0 bases and J by 2 bases, with 7 bases of the junction left unmatched. CDR1 is LNHDA and CDR2 is SQIVND in the germline V gene (reference sequence). The CDR3 consists of 17 residues. The CDR3 sequence is CASSIDQTGEITDTQYF. The CDR3 region has the DNA TGTGCCAGTAGTATAGATCAGACAGGGGAAATCACAGATACGCAGTATTTT.

This rearrangement joins TRBV9 to TRBJ1-1; TRBD1 might be the D (5 bases). The germline CDR1 and CDR2 sequences are SGDLS and YYNGEE. This CDR3 spans 14 amino acids. Trimming cost V 5 bases and J 1 base, with 12 bases left between them. CDR3 bases: TGTGCCAGCAGTGCCGGGACCCAGAACACTGAAGCTTTCTTT. Translated, it gives CASSAGTQNTEAFF.

On this clone: Other DNA sequences in the same sample also yield this CDR3. The V and J genes are TRBV27 and TRBJ2-7, with TRBD2 identical over 12 bases. Losses at the gene ends were 3 bases for V and 4 bases for J; bases not matched to a gene: 1. In germline, CDR1 is MNHEY, CDR2 SMNVEV (reference sequence). CDR3 length equals 14 residues. The CDR3 sequence is CASSFGLAGYEQYF. CDR3 bases: TGTGCCAGCAGTTTCGGACTAGCGGGGTACGAGCAGTACTTC.

J is TRBJ1-2 and V is TRBV5-5; 7 bases match TRBD1. The CDR3 runs 14 residues. From germline, CDR1 is SGHKS and CDR2 YYEKEE (reference sequence). V lost 0 bases, J lost 4 bases, and 3 bases stayed unmatched. The chain's CDR3 is CASSLDRGPYGYTF. For the CDR3, the DNA is TGTGCCAGCAGCTTGGACAGGGGACCCTATGGCTACACCTTC.

The rearrangement uses TRBV6-1 and TRBJ2-7, with TRBD1 identical over 10 bases. The CDR3 is 16 amino acids. Germline lookup yields CDR1 MNHNS and CDR2 SASEGT. J gave up 4 bases and V 1 base, and 7 bases lay outside the gene matches. The CDR3 loop reads CASSEGWTGGGYEQYF. CDR3 nucleotides: TGTGCCAGCAGTGAAGGGTGGACAGGGGGAGGTTACGAGCAGTACTTC.

The chain combines TRBV12-5 with TRBJ1-3; D is uncertain. Trimming took 3 bases from V and 0 from J, leaving 12 bases between them. CDR3 size: 16 residues. CDR1 is LGHNT, CDR2 FRNRAP, per germline. This chain's CDR3 is CASGFEGSSSGNTIYF. CDR3 sequence (DNA): TGTGCTAGTGGTTTTGAGGGCTCGAGCTCTGGAAACACCATATATTTT.

The chain has TRBV25-1 and TRBJ2-7; a weak D match, TRBD2 (6 bases). V was cut by 4 bases and J by 5 bases, with 12 bases left in between. CDR3 length equals 13 residues. The germline V gene has CDR1 MGHDK and CDR2 SYGVNS. The CDR3 spells CASSALLAHEQYF. The DNA for the CDR3 is TGTGCCAGCAGTGCGTTACTAGCCCACGAGCAGTACTTC.

This sequence joins TRBV7-2 and TRBJ2-7; maybe TRBD1 (6 bases). There are 16 residues in the CDR3. The germline gives CDR1 SGHTA, CDR2 FQGNSA. The V gene lost 5 bases and the J gene lost 0 bases, with 17 bases spanning the gap. The DNA of the CDR3 is TGTGCCAGCAGCCTCCTGGGGGCCGGGACCTCCTACGAGCAGTACTTC. Encoded protein: CASSLLGAGTSYEQYF.

This chain joins TRBV27 and TRBJ2-1; D is unclear. V lost 5 bases and J 4 bases, leaving 12 bases between the germline ends. The germline CDR1 and CDR2 sequences are MNHEY and SMNVEV (reference sequence). The CDR3 length is 14 residues. CDR3 sequence: CASSHRALYNEQFF. In DNA form, the CDR3 reads TGTGCCAGCAGTCACCGGGCGCTTTACAATGAGCAGTTCTTC.

CDR3 region: CASMAYSYEQYF. The CDR3 DNA reads TGTGCCAGCATGGCGTACTCCTACGAGCAGTACTTC. The rearrangement joins TRBV27 to TRBJ2-7; no clear D. Trimming stripped 7 bases from V and 0 bases from J, with 7 bases between. Germline V gene sequence: CDR1 MNHEY, CDR2 SMNVEV (reference sequence). This CDR3 is 12 amino acids long.

CDR3: CASSLSPGTVAYEQYF. The CDR3 nucleotides read TGTGCCAGCAGTTTATCCCCAGGGACAGTCGCCTACGAGCAGTACTTC. V and J are TRBV27 and TRBJ2-7, with 7 nucleotides matching TRBD1. There are 16 residues in the CDR3. The germline V gene encodes CDR1 MNHEY and CDR2 SMNVEV (reference sequence). The trim removed 0 bases at V and 2 bases at J, leaving 7 bases unmatched.

The rearrangement links TRBV6-1 to TRBJ2-7, with D unclear. This CDR3 is 14 amino acids long. Germline-derived CDR1 and CDR2 are MNHNS and SASEGT. V was pared by 0 bases and J by 4 bases, with 10 bases between. The CDR3 region has the DNA TGTGCCAGCAGTGAAGCGGGGTTACTTTACGAGCAGTACTTC. It translates to CASSEAGLLYEQYF.

The V gene is TRBV29-1, the J gene TRBJ2-5, with 11 bases lining up with TRBD2. Germline V CDR1 and CDR2: SQVTM, ANQGSEA. This CDR3 is built from 16 residues. Trimming removed 2 bases from V and 1 base from J; junction bases left unmatched: 6. The CDR3 sequence is CSVEPGTSGGQETQYF. DNA of the CDR3: TGCAGCGTTGAACCGGGCACTAGCGGGGGCCAAGAGACCCAGTACTTC.

This clone occurred a few times. Its ends do not fully match the called genes, so a read error is possible. V is TRBV4-1 and J is TRBJ1-2; 7 bases line up with TRBD1. Germline assignment: CDR1 MGHRA and CDR2 YSYEKL. The CDR3 consists of 13 residues. The CDR3: CASSQDPADRAYF. The CDR3 DNA follows: TGCGCCAGCAGCCAAGATCCGGCCGACAGGGCCTACTTC.

The J gene is TRBJ1-2, the V gene TRBV7-9; TRBD1 matches 9 bases. The trim removed 4 bases at V and 8 bases at J, leaving 5 bases unmatched. The germline gives CDR1 SEHNR, CDR2 FQNEAQ (reference sequence). This CDR3 contains 13 residues. The CDR3 is CASSSTGGWGYTF. CDR3 bases: TGTGCCAGCAGCTCCACAGGGGGCTGGGGCTACACCTTC. Variable domain in full (rest from reference TRBV7-9 and TRBJ1-2): DTGVSQNPRHKITKRGQNVTFRCDPISEHNRLYWYRQTLGQGPEFLTYFQNEAQLEKSRLLSDRFSAERPKGSFSTLEIQRTEQGDSAMYLCASSSTGGWGYTFGSGTRLTVV.

The V gene is TRBV5-8, the J gene TRBJ2-7; D not certain. This CDR3 has 13 amino acids. Germline assignment: CDR1 SGHTS and CDR2 YDEGEE. The V gene lost 6 bases and the J gene lost 2 bases, with 12 bases spanning the gap. For the CDR3, the DNA is TGTGCCAGCACACCCCTTCCCCCCTACGAGCAGTACTTC. Translating gives CASTPLPPYEQYF.

This chain links TRBV7-3 with TRBJ1-2; 7 bases align to TRBD1. V was clipped by 5 bases and J by 5 bases; unmatched bases: 5. This CDR3 region has 13 residues. Germline values: CDR1 SGHTA, CDR2 FQGTGA. The CDR3 here is CASSLTGSYGYTF. The CDR3 nucleotides read TGTGCCAGCAGCCTGACAGGGTCTTATGGCTACACCTTC.

This chain links TRBV12-2 with TRBJ2-3; TRBD1 is taken as the D call from the table, unchecked against the DNA. TRBV12-2 constitutes a pseudogene. The CDR3 sequence is 15 residues long. CDR3 protein: CASRFLTAQEDTQYF. DNA for the CDR3: TGTGCAAGTCGCTTTTTAACGGCGCAGGAAGATACGCAGTATTTT.

This clone was recorded once. The genes are TRBV6-6 and TRBJ2-7; 7 bases map to TRBD1. Germline V gene data show CDR1 as MNHNY and CDR2 as SVGAGI (reference sequence). Trimming removed 2 bases from V and 5 bases from J; junction bases left unmatched: 9. This CDR3 region has 15 residues. The CDR3 nucleotides are TGTGCCAGCAGTTACGGGGGAGACAGGGACCACGAGCAGTACTTC. Residues: CASSYGGDRDHEQYF.

J is TRBJ1-4 and V is TRBV30; TRBD1 agrees at 8 bases. V was pared by 0 bases and J by 0 bases, with 0 bases of the junction left unmatched. CDR1 and CDR2 from the germline V gene are GTSNPN and SVGIG (reference sequence). The length of the CDR3 is 15 residues. This CDR3 reads CAWSVQGATNEKLFF. The CDR3, as DNA: TGTGCCTGGAGTGTACAGGGGGCAACTAATGAAAAACTGTTTTTT.